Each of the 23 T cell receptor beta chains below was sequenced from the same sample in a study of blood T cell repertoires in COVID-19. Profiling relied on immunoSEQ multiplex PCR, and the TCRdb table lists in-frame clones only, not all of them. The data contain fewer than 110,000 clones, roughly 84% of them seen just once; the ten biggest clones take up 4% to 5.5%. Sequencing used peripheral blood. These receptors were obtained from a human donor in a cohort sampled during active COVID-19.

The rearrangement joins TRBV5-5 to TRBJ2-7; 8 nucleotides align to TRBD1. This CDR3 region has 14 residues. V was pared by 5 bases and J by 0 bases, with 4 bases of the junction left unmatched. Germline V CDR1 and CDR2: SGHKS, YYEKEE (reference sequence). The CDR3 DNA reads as TGTGCCAGCAGTTGGACAGGGACCTCCTACGAGCAGTACGTC. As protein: CASSWTGTSYEQYV.

Here the CDR3 reads CASSQAGVIQPQHF. In nucleotides, the CDR3 is TGTGCCAGCAGCCAAGCAGGGGTTATACAGCCCCAGCATTTT. This chain uses TRBV3-1 (or the pseudogene TRBV3-2) with TRBJ1-5; possible D gene TRBD1, 6 bases. The CDR3 spans 14 residues. Germline CDR1 and CDR2: LGHDT and YNNKEL (reference sequence). With 1 base removed from V and 7 bases from J, the gap between germline ends came to 11 bases.

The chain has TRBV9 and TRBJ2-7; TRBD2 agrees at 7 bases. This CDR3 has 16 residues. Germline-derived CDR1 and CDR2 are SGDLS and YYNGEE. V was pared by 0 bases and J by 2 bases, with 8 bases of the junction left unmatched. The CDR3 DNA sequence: TGTGCCAGCAGCGTAGCCGCGGCGGGAGAGACCTACGAGCAGTACTTC. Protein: CASSVAAAGETYEQYF.

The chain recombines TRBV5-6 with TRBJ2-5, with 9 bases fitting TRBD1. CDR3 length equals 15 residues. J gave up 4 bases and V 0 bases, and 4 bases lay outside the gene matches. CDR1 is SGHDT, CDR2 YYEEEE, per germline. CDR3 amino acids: CASSLVGTGLETQYF. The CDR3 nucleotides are TGTGCCAGCAGCTTGGTAGGGACAGGGTTAGAGACCCAGTACTTC.

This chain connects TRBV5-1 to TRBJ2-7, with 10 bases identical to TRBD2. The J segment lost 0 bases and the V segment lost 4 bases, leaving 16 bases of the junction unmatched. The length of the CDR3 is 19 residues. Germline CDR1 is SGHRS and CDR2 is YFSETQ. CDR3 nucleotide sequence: TGCGCCAGCAGCCCGGAAGCTAGCGGGGGCTTATCCCTCTCCTACGAGCAGTACTTC. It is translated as CASSPEASGGLSLSYEQYF.

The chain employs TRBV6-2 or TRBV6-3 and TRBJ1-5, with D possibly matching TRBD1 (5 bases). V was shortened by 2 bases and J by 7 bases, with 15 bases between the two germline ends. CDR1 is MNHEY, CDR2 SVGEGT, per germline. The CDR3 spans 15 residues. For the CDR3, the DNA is TGTGCCAGCAGTTACCGCGGGGGGGACGGACAGCCCCAGCATTTT. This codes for CASSYRGGDGQPQHF.

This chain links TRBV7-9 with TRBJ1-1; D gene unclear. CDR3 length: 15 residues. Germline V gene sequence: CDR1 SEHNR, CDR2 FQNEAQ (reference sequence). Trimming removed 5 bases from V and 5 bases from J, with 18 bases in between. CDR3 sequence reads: CASSPYGGAGTEAFF. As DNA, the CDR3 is TGTGCCAGCAGCCCATACGGAGGCGCGGGAACTGAAGCTTTCTTT.

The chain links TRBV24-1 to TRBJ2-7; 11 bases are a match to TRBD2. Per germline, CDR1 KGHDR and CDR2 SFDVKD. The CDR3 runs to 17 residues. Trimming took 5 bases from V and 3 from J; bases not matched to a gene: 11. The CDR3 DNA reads TGTGCCACCAGTGGGGTTCTGGGACTAGCGGAGAACTACGAGCAGTACTTC. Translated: CATSGVLGLAENYEQYF.

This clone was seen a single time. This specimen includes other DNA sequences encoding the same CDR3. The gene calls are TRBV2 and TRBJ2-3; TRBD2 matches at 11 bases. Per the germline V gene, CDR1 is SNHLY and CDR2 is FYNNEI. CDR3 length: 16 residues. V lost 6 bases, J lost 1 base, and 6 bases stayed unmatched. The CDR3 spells CASSAGLAGGTDTQYF. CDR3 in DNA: TGTGCCAGCAGCGCCGGACTAGCGGGTGGCACAGATACGCAGTATTTT.

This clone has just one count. CDR3 nucleotide sequence: TGCGCCAGCAGCCAACAATCAGGGTGGAACACCGGGGAGCTGTTTTTT. It specifies CASSQQSGWNTGELFF. The chain employs TRBV4-3 and TRBJ2-2; D is possibly TRBD1 (5 bases). The CDR3 consists of 16 residues. The germline gives CDR1 LGHNA, CDR2 YSLEER. Trimming pared 2 bases from V and 1 base from J, leaving 11 bases between.

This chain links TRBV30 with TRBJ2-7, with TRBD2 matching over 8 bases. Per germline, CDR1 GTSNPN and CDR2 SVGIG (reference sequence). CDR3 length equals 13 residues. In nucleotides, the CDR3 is TGTGCTAGGACCAACGAGCGGGAGCTCAAGCAGTACTTC. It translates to CARTNERELKQYF. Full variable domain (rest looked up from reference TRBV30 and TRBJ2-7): SQTIHQWPATLVQPVGSPLSLECTVEGTSNPNLYWYRQAAGRGLQLLFYSVGIGQISSEVPQNLSASRPQDRQFILSSKKLLLSDSGFYLCARTNERELKQYFGPGTRLTVT.

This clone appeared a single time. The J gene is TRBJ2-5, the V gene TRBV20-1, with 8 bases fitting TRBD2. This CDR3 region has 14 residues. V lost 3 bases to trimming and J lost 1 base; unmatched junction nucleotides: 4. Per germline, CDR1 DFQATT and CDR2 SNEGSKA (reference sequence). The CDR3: CSASPAGGQETQYF. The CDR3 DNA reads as TGCAGTGCTAGTCCGGCGGGAGGCCAAGAGACCCAGTACTTC.

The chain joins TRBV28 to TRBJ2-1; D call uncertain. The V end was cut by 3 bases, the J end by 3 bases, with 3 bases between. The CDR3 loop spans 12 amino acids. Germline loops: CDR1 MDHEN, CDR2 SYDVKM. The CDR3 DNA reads TGTGCCAGCAGTTTCAGCTACAATGAGCAGTTCTTC. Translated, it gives CASSFSYNEQFF.

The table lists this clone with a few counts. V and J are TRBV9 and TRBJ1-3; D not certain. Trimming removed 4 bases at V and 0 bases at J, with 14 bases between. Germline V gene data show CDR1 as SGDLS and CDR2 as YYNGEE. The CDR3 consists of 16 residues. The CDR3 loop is CASSLTDSTSGNTIYF. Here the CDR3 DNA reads TGTGCCAGCAGCTTGACCGACTCCACCTCTGGAAACACCATATATTTT.

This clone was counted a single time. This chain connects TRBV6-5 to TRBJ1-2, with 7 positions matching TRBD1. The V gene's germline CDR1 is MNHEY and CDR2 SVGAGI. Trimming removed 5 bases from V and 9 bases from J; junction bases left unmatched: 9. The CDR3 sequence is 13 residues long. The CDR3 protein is CASSPDRDRSYTF. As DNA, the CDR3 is TGTGCCAGCAGTCCCGACAGGGATCGTAGCTACACCTTC.

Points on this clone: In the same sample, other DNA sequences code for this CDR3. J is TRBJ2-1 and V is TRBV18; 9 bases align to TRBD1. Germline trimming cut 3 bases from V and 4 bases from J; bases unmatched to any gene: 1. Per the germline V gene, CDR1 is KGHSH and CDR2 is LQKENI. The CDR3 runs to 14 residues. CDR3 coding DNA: TGTGCCAGCTCACCGGGACAGGGATACAATGAGCAGTTCTTC. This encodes CASSPGQGYNEQFF.

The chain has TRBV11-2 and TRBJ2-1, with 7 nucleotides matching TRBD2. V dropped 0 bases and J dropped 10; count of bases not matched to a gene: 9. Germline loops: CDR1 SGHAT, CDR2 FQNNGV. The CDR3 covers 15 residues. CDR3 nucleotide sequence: TGTGCCAGCAGCTTAGATGGGAGGGCCCCCCCCGAGCAGTTCTTC. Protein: CASSLDGRAPPEQFF.

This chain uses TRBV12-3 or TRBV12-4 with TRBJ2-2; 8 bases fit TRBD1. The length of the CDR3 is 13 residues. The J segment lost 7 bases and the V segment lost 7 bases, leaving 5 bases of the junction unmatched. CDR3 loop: CASKDRVIGELFF. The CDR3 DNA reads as TGTGCCAGCAAGGACAGGGTCATCGGGGAGCTGTTTTTT.

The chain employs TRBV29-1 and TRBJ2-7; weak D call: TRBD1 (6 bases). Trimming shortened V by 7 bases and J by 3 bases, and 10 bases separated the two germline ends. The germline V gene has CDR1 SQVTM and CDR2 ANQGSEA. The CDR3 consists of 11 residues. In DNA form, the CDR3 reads TGCAGCGCCAGGGACAACTACGAGCAGTACTTC. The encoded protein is CSARDNYEQYF.

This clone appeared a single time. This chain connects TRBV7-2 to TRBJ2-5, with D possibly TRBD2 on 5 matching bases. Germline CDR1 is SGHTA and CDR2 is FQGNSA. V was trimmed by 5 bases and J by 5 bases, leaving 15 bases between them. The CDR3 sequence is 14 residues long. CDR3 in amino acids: CASSGQGLGETQYF. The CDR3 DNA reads TGTGCCAGCAGCGGCCAAGGACTTGGGGAGACCCAGTACTTC.

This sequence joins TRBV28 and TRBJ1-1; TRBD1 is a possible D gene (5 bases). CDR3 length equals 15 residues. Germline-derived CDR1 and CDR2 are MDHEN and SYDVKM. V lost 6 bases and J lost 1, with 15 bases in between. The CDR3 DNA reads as TGTGCCAGCAGGCTTGACCAGGGTCGGAACACTGAAGCTTTCTTT. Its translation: CASRLDQGRNTEAFF.

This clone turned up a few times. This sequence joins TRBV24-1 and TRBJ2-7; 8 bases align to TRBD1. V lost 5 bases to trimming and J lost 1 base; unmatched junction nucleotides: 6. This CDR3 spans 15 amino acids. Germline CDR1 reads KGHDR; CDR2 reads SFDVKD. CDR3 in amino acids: CATSGLGQGSYEQYF. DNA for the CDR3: TGTGCCACCAGTGGGCTTGGACAGGGTTCCTACGAGCAGTACTTC.

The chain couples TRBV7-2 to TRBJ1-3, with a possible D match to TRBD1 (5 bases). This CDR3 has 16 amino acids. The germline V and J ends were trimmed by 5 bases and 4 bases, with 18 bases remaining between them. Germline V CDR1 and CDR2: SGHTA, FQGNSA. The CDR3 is CASSRRGGAVGNTIYF. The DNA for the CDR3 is TGTGCCAGCAGCCGCAGAGGAGGGGCGGTGGGAAACACCATATATTTT.